What follows are 19 T cell receptor beta chains derived from one specimen sequenced in a study of blood T cells in healthy people across ages. Primers used in a second PCR of roughly 6 to 12 cycles were a sample-barcoded 5' primer and a J-beta primer mix. One entry per CDR3 protein, called by TCRdb with MiXCR from the 5' RACE reads. The repertoire holds about 1,400,000 distinct CDR3 sequences, with roughly 45% as singletons. The material sequenced was blood. The receptors stem from a woman under 30 in good health.

This clonotype was detected only a few times. The chain recombines TRBV6-4 with TRBJ2-1; no definite D call. The CDR3 is 12 amino acids. In germline, CDR1 is MRHNA, CDR2 SNTAGT. Trimming stripped 6 bases from V and 5 bases from J, with 8 bases between. As DNA, the CDR3 is TGTGCCAGCAGAAGACCCAACAATGAGCAGTTCTTC. Translating it yields CASRRPNNEQFF.

The chain links TRBV9 to TRBJ1-2; possible D gene TRBD1, 6 bases. There are 17 residues in the CDR3. Per the germline V gene, CDR1 is SGDLS and CDR2 is YYNGEE. Trimming took 4 bases from V and 3 from J, leaving 22 bases between them. The CDR3 is CASSMGTLTSWDYGYTF. The CDR3, as DNA: TGTGCCAGCAGCATGGGGACACTGACTTCTTGGGACTATGGCTACACCTTC.

This clonotype was seen more than once but under ten times. The rearrangement links TRBV10-3 to TRBJ1-2, with TRBD1 as a possible D gene (5 bases). Trimming took 6 bases from V and 6 from J, leaving 14 bases between them. CDR3 size: 13 residues. The germline V gene has CDR1 ENHRY and CDR2 SYGVKD. The CDR3 region has the DNA TGTGCCATCAGCGCCAGGGAGGTGGATGGCTACACCTTC. Translated: CAISAREVDGYTF.

The chain has TRBV6-5 and TRBJ1-3; TRBD1 agrees at 7 bases. The germline gives CDR1 MNHEY, CDR2 SVGAGI. After removal of 5 bases from V and 0 bases from J, the junction contained 7 bases not matched to a gene. The CDR3 loop spans 16 amino acids. CDR3 bases: TGTGCCAGCAGTCACGGGACAGCTGTCTCTGGAAACACCATATATTTT. Protein sequence: CASSHGTAVSGNTIYF.

The V call is TRBV6-1, the J call TRBJ1-2; D gene ambiguous. Trimming shortened V by 2 bases and J by 8 bases, and 9 bases separated the two germline ends. Germline loops: CDR1 MNHNS, CDR2 SASEGT. This CDR3 has 12 amino acids. As DNA, the CDR3 is TGTGCCAGCAGTGAAAGTATGGGCGGCTACACCTTC. Translation: CASSESMGGYTF.

Concerning this clonotype itself: At one of its ends the junction is not consistent with the germline gene, which may arise from a read error. The genes are TRBV5-6 and TRBJ1-2, with 10 nucleotides matching TRBD1. This CDR3 is built from 14 residues. The germline V gene has CDR1 SGHDT and CDR2 YYEEEE. The CDR3 DNA follows: TGTGCCAGCACCTTGGACAGGGGGGACTATGGCTACACCTTC. This sequence encodes CASTLDRGDYGYTF.

This clonotype was picked up a small number of times. The chain has TRBV27 and TRBJ1-1, with 8 bases identical to TRBD1. The V segment lost 5 bases and the J segment 0 bases; nucleotides outside the gene matches: 5. Germline-derived CDR1 and CDR2 are MNHEY and SMNVEV (reference sequence). The CDR3 is made up of 15 amino acids. CDR3 DNA sequence: TGTGCCAGCAGTAGGGGACAGGCGTTGAACACTGAAGCTTTCTTT. It codes for CASSRGQALNTEAFF.

V usage is TRBV18 and J usage is TRBJ1-2; 11 bases are a match to TRBD1. In germline, CDR1 is KGHSH, CDR2 LQKENI. V shed 3 bases, J shed 0 bases, and the junction held 9 bases outside the gene matches. There are 18 residues in the CDR3. DNA for the CDR3: TGTGCCAGCTCACCCGGACAGGGGGCTATTAAGGCTAACTATGGCTACACCTTC. Translating it yields CASSPGQGAIKANYGYTF.

The rearrangement joins TRBV27 to TRBJ2-7; D not resolved. The CDR3 is 13 residues long. The V gene's germline CDR1 is MNHEY and CDR2 SMNVEV (reference sequence). Trimming removed 4 bases from V and 1 base from J, with 8 bases in between. The CDR3 DNA is TGTGCCAGCAGTTATCAAACGTCCTACGAGCAGTACTTC. This translates into CASSYQTSYEQYF.

V is TRBV7-3 and J is TRBJ2-1; tentative D call: TRBD1 (5 bases). Per germline, CDR1 SGHTA and CDR2 FQGTGA. The length of the CDR3 is 15 residues. V was shortened by 7 bases and J by 7 bases, with 20 bases between the two germline ends. Written as DNA, the CDR3 is TGTGCCAGCACCATTAGACAGCACTTAGGGAATGAGCAGTTCTTC. It encodes CASTIRQHLGNEQFF.

The chain combines TRBV2 with TRBJ2-7, with TRBD2 matching over 7 bases. CDR3 length: 14 residues. Germline trimming cut 2 bases from V and 5 bases from J; bases unmatched to any gene: 6. Germline V CDR1 and CDR2: SNHLY, FYNNEI. In nucleotides, the CDR3 is TGTGCCAGCAGTGAAATTCGGACTAGTAACGAGCAGTACTTC. Amino acid sequence: CASSEIRTSNEQYF.

The chain has TRBV5-1 and TRBJ2-7; 8 nucleotides align to TRBD2. J lost 4 bases, V lost 4 bases, and 7 bases had no gene match. CDR1 SGHRS and CDR2 YFSETQ come from the germline V gene. The CDR3 has 14 residues. In DNA form, the CDR3 reads TGCGCCAGCAGCCCTCGGGGGGGTCGGTACGAGCAGTACTTC. Translating it yields CASSPRGGRYEQYF. Complete variable domain (other parts from reference TRBV5-1 and TRBJ2-7): KAGVTQTPRYLIKTRGQQVTLSCSPISGHRSVSWYQQTPGQGLQFLFEYFSETQRNKGNFPGRFSGRQFSNSRSEMNVSTLELGDSALYLCASSPRGGRYEQYFGPGTRLTVT.

The genes are TRBV27 and TRBJ1-4; 8 nucleotides match TRBD1. Germline assignment: CDR1 MNHEY and CDR2 SMNVEV (reference sequence). The CDR3 has 18 amino acids. V dropped 4 bases and J dropped 4; count of bases not matched to a gene: 14. The CDR3 nucleotides read TGTGCCAGCAGTTCCCAGCCCGCGAGGACAGGGTATAATGAAAAACTGTTTTTT. The encoded protein is CASSSQPARTGYNEKLFF.

This clonotype came up a few times. The chain combines TRBV6-1 with TRBJ2-7, with TRBD2 matching over 16 bases. Matching the DNA end better, TRBJ2-5 makes the J call doubtful. The CDR3 length is 18 residues. In germline, CDR1 is MNHNS, CDR2 SASEGT. In nucleotides, the CDR3 is TGTGCCAGCAGACCTGGGACTAGCGGGGGGGTACTCAAGGAGACCCAGTACTTC. Its protein product is CASRPGTSGGVLKETQYF.

The rearrangement joins TRBV7-9 to TRBJ2-5; TRBD2 aligns across 8 bases. CDR3 size: 15 residues. Trimming removed 2 bases from V and 4 bases from J; junction bases left unmatched: 6. The germline gives CDR1 SEHNR, CDR2 FQNEAQ (reference sequence). The CDR3 is CASSLLPGGGETQYF. The CDR3 DNA follows: TGTGCCAGCAGCTTACTTCCGGGAGGGGGAGAGACCCAGTACTTC.

The V gene is TRBV5-1, the J gene TRBJ2-3; tentatively, D is TRBD1 or TRBD2 (5 bases each). Trimming shortened V by 1 base and J by 6 bases, and 21 bases separated the two germline ends. Germline CDR1 is SGHRS and CDR2 is YFSETQ. The CDR3 loop spans 17 amino acids. The CDR3 DNA follows: TGCGCCAGCAGCTTGTGGGAGCCCTCAGGGTTTGTGGATACGCAGTATTTT. Translated: CASSLWEPSGFVDTQYF.

The chain recombines TRBV9 with TRBJ2-3, with 9 bases matching TRBD2. The CDR3 is 15 amino acids. J lost 3 bases, V lost 5 bases, and 7 bases had no gene match. Germline lookup yields CDR1 SGDLS and CDR2 YYNGEE. CDR3 nucleotides: TGTGCCAGCAGTATCAGCGGGGGGTTTACAGATACGCAGTATTTT. The encoded protein is CASSISGGFTDTQYF. The whole variable domain, filled in from reference TRBV9 and TRBJ2-3, reads DSGVTQTPKHLITATGQRVTLRCSPRSGDLSVYWYQQSLDQGLQFLIQYYNGEERAKGNILERFSAQQFPDLHSELNLSSLELGDSALYFCASSISGGFTDTQYFGPGTRLTVL.

This clonotype was found a few times. The chain combines TRBV4-1 with TRBJ2-3; D not certain. The V end was cut by 10 bases, the J end by 7 bases, with 12 bases between. Germline V gene lookup returns CDR1 MGHRA and CDR2 YSYEKL. The CDR3 contains 11 residues. The CDR3 nucleotides read TGCGCCACCCAAGGTGGTTATACGCAGTATTTT. Amino acid sequence: CATQGGYTQYF.

This clonotype was detected many times. V is TRBV6-4 and J is TRBJ2-7; no firm D call. CDR3 size: 12 residues. Germline V gene data show CDR1 as MRHNA and CDR2 as SNTAGT. V lost 0 bases and J 7 bases, leaving 7 bases between the germline ends. DNA for the CDR3: TGTGCCAGCAGTGACTCCAGCTTGGAGCAGTACTTC. Protein sequence: CASSDSSLEQYF.